These 14 T cell receptor beta chains were all obtained from the same sample, sequenced in a study of neurological immune-mediated disorders. TCRdb re-analysed the 5' RACE reads in MiXCR, keeping a single row per CDR3 protein. The sample contains fewer than 90,000 distinct CDR3 sequences, over 9% of which appear only once. What was sequenced was PBMCs. These receptor sequences come from a man in his forties in good health.

As to this clonotype: This may arise from a read error, as a much more abundant clone is one base away. This chain connects TRBV27 to TRBJ1-1; the D gene is possibly TRBD1 (5 bases). This CDR3 contains 13 residues. Germline CDR1 and CDR2: MNHEY and SMNVEV (reference sequence). The CDR3 coding sequence is TGTGTCAGCATGGCGGGGGTGAACACTGAAGCTTTCTTT. As protein: CVSMAGVNTEAFF.

In this sample, this clonotype turned up many times. This sequence joins TRBV7-2 and TRBJ2-7; the D is unclear. V gave up 4 bases and J gave up 8 bases, with 15 bases separating them. Germline V gene data show CDR1 as SGHTA and CDR2 as FQGNSA. There are 13 residues in the CDR3. The CDR3 protein is CASSSRALVQQYF. The CDR3, as DNA: TGTGCCAGCAGCTCCCGGGCACTGGTCCAGCAGTACTTC.

The table lists this clonotype with many counts. V gene TRBV24-1 combines with J gene TRBJ2-1; 7 bases line up with TRBD2. This CDR3 is built from 13 residues. Germline CDR1 KGHDR, CDR2 SFDVKD. J gave up 5 bases and V 7 bases, and 4 bases lay outside the gene matches. The CDR3 spells CATRAGLNNEQFF. In DNA form, the CDR3 reads TGTGCCACCAGAGCGGGACTCAACAATGAGCAGTTCTTC.

This clonotype was seen ten or more times. The chain employs TRBV21-1 and TRBJ1-6; the table's D call TRBD1 went unverified against the DNA. TRBV21-1 is a recognized pseudogene. The CDR3 is made up of 16 amino acids. The CDR3 spells CASSKGRGQGYTPLHF. The CDR3 region has the DNA TGTGCCAGCAGCAAAGGCAGAGGACAGGGGTATACACCCCTCCACTTT.

This clonotype has ten or more counts. The chain couples TRBV24-1 to TRBJ2-1; D perhaps matches TRBD2 (5 bases). The germline V gene encodes CDR1 KGHDR and CDR2 SFDVKD. The germline V and J ends were trimmed by 3 bases and 7 bases, with 18 bases remaining between them. The CDR3 extends over 16 amino acids. For the CDR3, the DNA is TGTGCCACCAGTGATCGGGGTATGGGGAAAAAAAATGAGCAGTTCTTC. As protein: CATSDRGMGKKNEQFF.

This clonotype was recorded at least ten times. The gene calls are TRBV20-1 and TRBJ2-3; 8 positions match TRBD1. Per the germline V gene, CDR1 is DFQATT and CDR2 is SNEGSKA (reference sequence). This CDR3 spans 15 amino acids. Trimming removed 3 bases from V and 2 bases from J; junction bases left unmatched: 7. CDR3 coding DNA: TGCAGTGCTAGCCCGGACAGGGTAAACACAGATACGCAGTATTTT. Its translation is CSASPDRVNTDTQYF.

This sequence joins TRBV5-1 and TRBJ1-1; D unresolved. The V end was cut by 5 bases, the J end by 2 bases, with 16 bases between. Per germline, CDR1 SGHRS and CDR2 YFSETQ. This CDR3 spans 15 amino acids. The DNA of the CDR3 is TGCGCCAGCAGGGACCCGTCAGAGCTTAACACTGAAGCTTTCTTT. Protein: CASRDPSELNTEAFF.

This clonotype has ten or more counts. The J gene is TRBJ1-1, the V gene TRBV29-1, with D possibly matching TRBD1 (5 bases). This CDR3 comprises 12 residues. Germline V gives CDR1 SQVTM, CDR2 ANQGSEA. Trimming took 7 bases from V and 5 from J, leaving 14 bases between them. The CDR3 reads CSAERGGTEAFF. The CDR3 DNA follows: TGCAGCGCGGAGCGGGGGGGTACTGAAGCTTTCTTT.

At least ten counts were recorded for this clonotype. The chain recombines TRBV11-2 with TRBJ2-7; perhaps TRBD1 as D (6 bases). This CDR3 contains 14 residues. Trimming cost V 5 bases and J 0 bases, with 11 bases left between them. Looked up from germline, CDR1 is SGHAT and CDR2 is FQNNGV. In nucleotides, the CDR3 is TGTGCCAGCAGCCACCGGGACACCTCCTACGAGCAGTACTTC. Amino acids: CASSHRDTSYEQYF.

At least ten counts were recorded for this clonotype. The chain couples TRBV10-3 to TRBJ1-2; D perhaps matches TRBD1 (5 bases). In germline, CDR1 is ENHRY, CDR2 SYGVKD. This CDR3 region has 14 residues. V gave up 11 bases and J gave up 0 bases, with 16 bases separating them. The CDR3 protein is CAAGALGPNYGYTF. As DNA, the CDR3 is TGTGCCGCCGGGGCCCTCGGCCCTAACTATGGCTACACCTTC.

This clonotype showed up many times. This sequence joins TRBV24-1 and TRBJ2-1; tentative D call: TRBD1 (6 bases). The CDR3 contains 15 residues. V was shortened by 1 base and J by 9 bases, with 15 bases between the two germline ends. Germline-derived CDR1 and CDR2 are KGHDR and SFDVKD. In DNA form, the CDR3 reads TGTGCCACCAGTGATTTCGGAAGGGGGAAAGGTGAGCAGTTCTTC. Translation gives CATSDFGRGKGEQFF.

This clonotype came up a few times. Since a much larger clone is just one base distant, this may be a read error. The V gene is TRBV28, the J gene TRBJ2-3; D perhaps matches TRBD1 (6 bases). V was pared by 4 bases and J by 1 base, with 12 bases between. The germline V gene has CDR1 MDHEN and CDR2 SYDVKM. The CDR3 consists of 15 residues. CDR3 nucleotide sequence: TGTGCCAGCAGTTACCAGGGGTCCGGCACAGATACGCAGTATTTT. Translation: CASSYQGSGTDTQYF.

This clonotype was recorded many times. The J gene is TRBJ2-7, the V gene TRBV5-1, with D maybe TRBD2 (6 bases). Trimming left V 7 bases short and J 2 bases short, with 19 bases between. This CDR3 is 15 amino acids long. Per the germline V gene, CDR1 is SGHRS and CDR2 is YFSETQ. The CDR3: CASSKWREGAYEQYF. As DNA, the CDR3 is TGCGCCAGCTCGAAATGGAGGGAAGGGGCCTACGAGCAGTACTTC.

At least ten counts were recorded for this clonotype. The chain links TRBV5-1 to TRBJ2-7; D remains ambiguous. Germline V gene lookup returns CDR1 SGHRS and CDR2 YFSETQ. CDR3 length: 12 residues. V was clipped by 4 bases and J by 0 bases, with 5 bases between them. The CDR3 is CASSTDSYEQYF. The CDR3 DNA follows: TGCGCCAGCAGCACCGACTCCTACGAGCAGTACTTC.